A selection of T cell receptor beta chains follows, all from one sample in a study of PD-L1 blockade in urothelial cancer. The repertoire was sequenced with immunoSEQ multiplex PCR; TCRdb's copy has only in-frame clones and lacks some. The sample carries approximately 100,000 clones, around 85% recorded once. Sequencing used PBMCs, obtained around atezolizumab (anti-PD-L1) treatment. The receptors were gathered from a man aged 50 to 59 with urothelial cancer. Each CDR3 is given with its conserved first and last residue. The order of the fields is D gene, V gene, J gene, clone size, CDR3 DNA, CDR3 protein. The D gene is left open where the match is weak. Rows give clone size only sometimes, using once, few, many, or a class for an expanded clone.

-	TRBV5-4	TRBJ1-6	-	TGTGCCAGCAGCCCTGGGAGGGGGGCTGAAAATTCACCCCTCCACTTT	CASSPGRGAENSPLHF
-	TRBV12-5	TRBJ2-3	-	TGTGCTAGTGGTTTGGGGGCGGAGGGCACAGATACGCAGTATTTT	CASGLGAEGTDTQYF
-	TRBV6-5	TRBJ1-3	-	TGTGCCAGCAGTTACTTTGGCTCAAGCGGCAACACCATATATTTT	CASSYFGSSGNTIYF
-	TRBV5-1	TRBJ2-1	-	TGCGCCAGCAGCTCCCCGGGTCAAGCAAACAATGAGCAGTTCTTC	CASSSPGQANNEQFF
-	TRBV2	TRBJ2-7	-	TGTGCCAGCAGTGAAGGTCTCGAGCAGTACTTC	CASSEGLEQYF
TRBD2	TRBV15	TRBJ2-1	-	TGTGCCACCAGCAGAGATCACTCACGTCTAGCGGTCTACAATGAGCAGTTCTTC	CATSRDHSRLAVYNEQFF
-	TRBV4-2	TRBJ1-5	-	TGTGCCAGCAGCCAAGGCAGTCAGCCCCAGCATTTT	CASSQGSQPQHF
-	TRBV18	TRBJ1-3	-	TGTGCCAGCTCAACCGGACACTCAAACACCATATATTTT	CASSTGHSNTIYF
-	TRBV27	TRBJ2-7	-	TGTGCCAGCAGTTTATATTCTAGCGACTCCTACGAGCAGTACTTC	CASSLYSSDSYEQYF
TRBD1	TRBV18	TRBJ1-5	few	TGTGCCAGCTCACGAGCAGGACAGGGCCATCAGCCCCAGCATTTT	CASSRAGQGHQPQHF
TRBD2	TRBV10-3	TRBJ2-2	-	TGTGCCACCGGACTAGCGGGCCCTGGGGGGGAGCTGTTTTTT	CATGLAGPGGELFF
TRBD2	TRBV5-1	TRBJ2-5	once	TGCGCCAGCAGTGAGACTAGCGGGACCCAAGAGACCCAGTACTTC	CASSETSGTQETQYF
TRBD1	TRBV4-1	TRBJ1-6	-	TGCGCCAGCAGCCAACCCGACAGGGAAACGTCACCCCTCCACTTT	CASSQPDRETSPLHF
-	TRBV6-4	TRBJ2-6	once	TGTGCCAGCAGTGACTCTAGGGGATCTGGGGCCAACGTCCTGACTTTC	CASSDSRGSGANVLTF
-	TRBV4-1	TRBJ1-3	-	TGCGCCAGCAGCCAAGAACCCCTCACAGTGTCTGGAAACACCATATATTTT	CASSQEPLTVSGNTIYF
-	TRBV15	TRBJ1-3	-	TGTGCCACCAGCAGAGACAGGGCTGGAAACACCATATATTTT	CATSRDRAGNTIYF
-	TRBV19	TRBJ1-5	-	TGTGCCAGTAGTATAGTCGGGGGGCTTAATAATCAGCCCCAGCATTTT	CASSIVGGLNNQPQHF
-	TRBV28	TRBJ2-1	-	TGTGCCAGCAGCCCTCACGGGTCCGTTGAGCAGTTCTTC	CASSPHGSVEQFF
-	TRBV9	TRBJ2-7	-	TGTGCCAGCAGCGTGACTCCTTCCTACGAGCAGTACTTC	CASSVTPSYEQYF
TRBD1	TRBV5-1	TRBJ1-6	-	TGCGCCAGCAGCTCCGGTGGGACAGAGGGTTCACCCCTCCACTTT	CASSSGGTEGSPLHF
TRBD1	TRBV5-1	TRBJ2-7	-	TGCGCCAGCAGCTGGGGACAGGGGCAAGTCTACGAGCAGTACTTC	CASSWGQGQVYEQYF
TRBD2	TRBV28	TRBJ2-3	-	TGTGCCAGCGGGAAAGGGACTAGTAGCGCAGATACGCAGTATTTT	CASGKGTSSADTQYF
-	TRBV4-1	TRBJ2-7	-	TGCGCCAGCAGCCAAGATACAGGACGTTACGAGCAGTACTTC	CASSQDTGRYEQYF
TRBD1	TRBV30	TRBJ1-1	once	TGTGCCTGGACGTTAGACAGGGGGCGTAATAAGGCTTTCTTT	CAWTLDRGRNKAFF
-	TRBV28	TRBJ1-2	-	TGTGCCAGCACCCTGCTCGGGTTTGGCTACACCTTC	CASTLLGFGYTF
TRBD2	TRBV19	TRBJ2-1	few	TGTGCCAGTAGTAGGGGGACTAGCGGGAGTGTTAATGAGCAGTTCTTC	CASSRGTSGSVNEQFF
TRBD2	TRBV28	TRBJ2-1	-	TGTGCCAGCAGTCTCCCCCAAGGGGCGGGAGCGTACAATGAGCAGTTCTTC	CASSLPQGAGAYNEQFF
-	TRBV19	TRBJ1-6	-	TGTGCCAGTAGTATTGGGGCAAGCTCCTATAATTCACCCCTCCACTTT	CASSIGASSYNSPLHF
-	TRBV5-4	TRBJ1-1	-	TGTGCCAGCAGCTCCCAGCAGGGATCGAACACTGAAGCTTTCTTT	CASSSQQGSNTEAFF
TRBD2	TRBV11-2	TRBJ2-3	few	TGTGCCAGCAGCAAGAAGACTAGCGATCTGTATTTT	CASSKKTSDLYF
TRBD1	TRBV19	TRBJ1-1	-	TGTGCCAGTAGTCAGATCGGGACAGGAAGGGACACTGAAGCTTTCTTT	CASSQIGTGRDTEAFF
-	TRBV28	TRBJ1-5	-	TGTGCCAGTCGCGGGGGCGGTCAGCCCCAGCATTTT	CASRGGGQPQHF
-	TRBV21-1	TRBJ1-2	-	TGTGCCAGCAGCAGTTTTCGGGACACCCCTTATATTGGCTACACCTTC	CASSSFRDTPYIGYTF
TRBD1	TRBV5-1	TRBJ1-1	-	TGCGCCAGCAGCTTGACAGGGGGCTCCACTGAAGCTTTCTTT	CASSLTGGSTEAFF
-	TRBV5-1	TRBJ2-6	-	TGCGCCAGCAGCCCCACAGCGGTAGGTTCTGGGGCCAACGTCCTGACTTTC	CASSPTAVGSGANVLTF
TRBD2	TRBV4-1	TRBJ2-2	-	TGCGCCAGCAGCCAAGATGCAGCGGGATACACCGGGGAGCTGTTTTTT	CASSQDAAGYTGELFF
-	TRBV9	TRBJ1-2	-	TGTGCCAGCAGTTCAGGTTTTAACTATGGCTACACCTTC	CASSSGFNYGYTF
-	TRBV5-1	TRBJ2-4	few	TGCGCCAGCAGCTTTCAGGACATTCAGTACTTC	CASSFQDIQYF
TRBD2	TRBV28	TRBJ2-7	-	TGTGCCAGCAGTTCAGGTGGGACTAGCGGGAGTCAGGAGCAGTACTTC	CASSSGGTSGSQEQYF
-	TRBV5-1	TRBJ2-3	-	TGCGCCAGCAGCTTGGGACAGTCGCAGTATTTT	CASSLGQSQYF
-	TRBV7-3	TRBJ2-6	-	TGTGCCAGCAGCATCCCCCTAGACGGGGCCAACGTCCTGACTTTC	CASSIPLDGANVLTF
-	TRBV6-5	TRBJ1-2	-	TGTGCCAGCAGAGCAAGGACAGAGGCTGAGCATGGCTACACCTTC	CASRARTEAEHGYTF
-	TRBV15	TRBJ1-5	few	TGTGCCACCAGCACCCCAGGAACTCAGCCCCAGCATTTT	CATSTPGTQPQHF
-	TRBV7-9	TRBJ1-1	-	TGTGCCAGCATCCTTGGAGGGACTGAAGCTTTCTTT	CASILGGTEAFF
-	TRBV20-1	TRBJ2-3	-	TGCAGTGCTATGGAGACAGATACGCAGTATTTT	CSAMETDTQYF
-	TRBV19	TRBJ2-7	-	TGTGCCAGTAGTATAAACCGGGACTACGAGCAGTACTTC	CASSINRDYEQYF
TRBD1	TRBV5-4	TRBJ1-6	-	TGTGCCAGCAGCCACGGACAGGAATTAGATTCACCCCTCCACTTT	CASSHGQELDSPLHF
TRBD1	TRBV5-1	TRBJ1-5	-	TGCGCCAGCAGCTATGGACAGGGCCAGCCCCAGCATTTT	CASSYGQGQPQHF
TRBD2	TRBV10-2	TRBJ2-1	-	TGCGCCAGCAGATCTAGCGGGAGTAGCAATGAGCAGTTCTTC	CASRSSGSSNEQFF
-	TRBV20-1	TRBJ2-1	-	TGCAGTGTGGACAGTCGTTTTCTTGAGTTCTTC	CSVDSRFLEFF
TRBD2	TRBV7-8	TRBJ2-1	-	TGTGCCAGCAGCTTGATAGCGGGGGGGATAGGTGAGCAGTTCTTC	CASSLIAGGIGEQFF
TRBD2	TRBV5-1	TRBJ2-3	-	TGCGCCAGCAGCCTGGGGACTAGCGGGGTCTGGGCAGATACGCAGTATTTT	CASSLGTSGVWADTQYF
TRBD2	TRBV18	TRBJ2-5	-	TGTGCCAGCTTAAGCGGGAGAGGCCAAGAGACCCAGTACTTC	CASLSGRGQETQYF